This passage covers 26 T cell receptor beta chains from one sample sequenced in a study of T cell responses to AZD1222 COVID-19 vaccine. The method was immunoSEQ multiplex PCR; TCRdb's version includes in-frame clones alone and lacks a portion of them. The table shows 140,000 to 150,000 clones, with about 90% occurring only once. Sequencing was performed on peripheral blood, taken 28 days after the second AZD1222 dose. The receptors were sampled from an adult who received the AZD1222 COVID-19 vaccine.

J is TRBJ2-7 and V is TRBV18; D might be TRBD2 (6 bases). CDR1 is KGHSH and CDR2 is LQKENI in the germline V gene. This CDR3 is built from 14 residues. The V gene lost 6 bases and the J gene lost 6 bases, with 18 bases spanning the gap. The CDR3 reads CASSADGTFGEQYF. The CDR3 DNA is TGTGCCAGCTCGGCCGACGGGACTTTCGGCGAGCAGTACTTC.

The rearrangement joins TRBV2 to TRBJ1-5; TRBD1 matches 10 bases. In germline, CDR1 is SNHLY, CDR2 FYNNEI. The CDR3 sequence is 15 residues long. V dropped 6 bases and J dropped 2; count of bases not matched to a gene: 4. In nucleotides, the CDR3 is TGTGCCAGCAGCCGGGACAGGGGAGGCAATCAGCCCCAGCATTTT. Its translation is CASSRDRGGNQPQHF.

DNA of the CDR3: TGCGCCAGCAGCGGAGGGGAAGGGTGGCACACTGAAGCTTTCTTT. Amino acids: CASSGGEGWHTEAFF. This chain uses TRBV5-1 with TRBJ1-1, with D perhaps matching TRBD1 (5 bases). The CDR3 has 15 amino acids. The germline CDR1 and CDR2 sequences are SGHRS and YFSETQ. Trimming pared 4 bases from V and 3 bases from J, leaving 16 bases between.

The chain couples TRBV29-1 to TRBJ2-2; D not certain. Between the trimmed V and J ends, which lost 3 bases and 4 bases, there was a span of 6 bases. The CDR3 runs 12 residues. The germline CDR1 and CDR2 sequences are SQVTM and ANQGSEA. Here the CDR3 DNA reads TGCAGCGTTGAGGGCGGCACCGGGGAGCTGTTTTTT. Residues: CSVEGGTGELFF.

This chain connects TRBV19 to TRBJ2-5; no clear D. The CDR3 totals 13 residues. V was trimmed by 3 bases and J by 5 bases, leaving 10 bases between them. CDR1 LNHDA and CDR2 SQIVND come from the germline V gene (reference sequence). The CDR3 sequence is CASSMGGVETQYF. CDR3 in DNA: TGTGCCAGTAGTATGGGTGGGGTGGAGACCCAGTACTTC.

This rearrangement joins TRBV7-2 to TRBJ1-1; D not certain. Germline loops: CDR1 SGHTA, CDR2 FQGNSA. V gave up 5 bases and J gave up 7 bases, with 20 bases separating them. CDR3 length: 15 residues. CDR3 DNA: TGTGCCAGCAGCCCTCCCCCGGGCGGGGAAAATGAAGCTTTCTTT. This codes for CASSPPPGGENEAFF. The variable domain in full, with the rest retrieved from reference TRBV7-2 and TRBJ1-1, is GAGVSQSPSNKVTEKGKDVELRCDPISGHTALYWYRQSLGQGLEFLIYFQGNSAPDKSGLPSDRFSAERTGGSVSTLTIQRTQQEDSAVYLCASSPPPGGENEAFFGQGTRLTVV.

This chain connects TRBV7-3 to TRBJ2-2, with D perhaps matching TRBD2 (5 bases). The germline CDR1 and CDR2 sequences are SGHTA and FQGTGA. The CDR3 spans 17 residues. V lost 1 base and J 0 bases, leaving 12 bases between the germline ends. Written as DNA, the CDR3 is TGTGCCAGCAGCTTAAAGGCTAGCACCTCGAACACCGGGGAGCTGTTTTTT. Residues: CASSLKASTSNTGELFF.

V gene TRBV6-5 combines with J gene TRBJ1-2; D gene unclear. CDR3 length: 14 amino acids. The V gene lost 5 bases and the J gene lost 4 bases, with 14 bases spanning the gap. Germline CDR1 and CDR2: MNHEY and SVGAGI. CDR3: CASSPRGFGYGYTF. Here the CDR3 DNA reads TGTGCCAGCAGTCCCCGAGGTTTCGGCTATGGCTACACCTTC.

For the CDR3, the DNA is TGTGCCAGCAGTCCGGCCCCAGATACGCAGTATTTT. Translating gives CASSPAPDTQYF. The gene calls are TRBV12-3 or TRBV12-4 and TRBJ2-3; D not certain. Trimming stripped 5 bases from V and 4 bases from J, with 7 bases between. This CDR3 has 12 amino acids.

The chain's CDR3 is CASSEARRTEAFF. The CDR3 DNA follows: TGTGCCAGCAGTGAAGCGCGAAGGACTGAAGCTTTCTTT. J is TRBJ1-1 and V is TRBV2, with unresolved D. The V end was cut by 0 bases, the J end by 5 bases, with 7 bases between. CDR3 length equals 13 residues. Germline V gives CDR1 SNHLY, CDR2 FYNNEI.

This chain connects TRBV24-1 to TRBJ2-5; D uncertain. CDR3 length equals 13 residues. Trimming removed 4 bases at V and 0 bases at J, with 5 bases between. The V gene's germline CDR1 is KGHDR and CDR2 SFDVKD. The CDR3 spells CATSEGNQETQYF. The CDR3 DNA reads TGTGCCACCAGTGAGGGCAACCAAGAGACCCAGTACTTC.

J is TRBJ2-7 and V is TRBV9; 8 nucleotides agree with TRBD2. V shed 4 bases, J shed 0 bases, and the junction held 6 bases outside the gene matches. The CDR3 covers 15 residues. Germline V gives CDR1 SGDLS, CDR2 YYNGEE. For the CDR3, the DNA is TGTGCCAGCAGCACTAGCGGACTGAGCTCCTACGAGCAGTACTTC. It codes for CASSTSGLSSYEQYF.

The V gene is TRBV7-9, the J gene TRBJ1-3; tentative D call: TRBD1 (5 bases). Per germline, CDR1 SEHNR and CDR2 FQNEAQ (reference sequence). This CDR3 is 15 amino acids long. Between the trimmed V and J ends, which lost 5 bases and 4 bases, there was a span of 15 bases. DNA of the CDR3: TGTGCCAGCAGCCTTAGATTAGGGGAAGGAAACACCATATATTTT. Protein product: CASSLRLGEGNTIYF.

The chain carries TRBV9 and TRBJ2-1, with 10 bases identical to TRBD2. The trim removed 4 bases at V and 9 bases at J, leaving 10 bases unmatched. The germline CDR1 and CDR2 sequences are SGDLS and YYNGEE. The CDR3 covers 15 residues. CDR3 in amino acids: CASSTNLAGAVEQFF. The CDR3 coding sequence is TGTGCCAGCAGCACTAACCTAGCGGGAGCGGTTGAGCAGTTCTTC.

As DNA, the CDR3 is TGTGCCAGCACTCCTCCGGGACAGGGGGCTACTGAAGCTTTCTTT. This codes for CASTPPGQGATEAFF. This chain uses TRBV6-5 with TRBJ1-1; 12 nucleotides align to TRBD1. CDR3 length: 15 residues. Germline CDR1 reads MNHEY; CDR2 reads SVGAGI. V shed 7 bases and J 5 bases; nucleotides not matched to a gene: 8.

This chain joins TRBV19 and TRBJ1-1; D unclear. The CDR3 covers 15 residues. Germline V CDR1 and CDR2: LNHDA, SQIVND (reference sequence). Between the trimmed V and J ends, which lost 7 bases and 3 bases, there was a span of 18 bases. CDR3 sequence reads: CASTVDRSRDTEAFF. DNA of the CDR3: TGTGCCAGTACCGTCGACCGGTCTAGGGACACTGAAGCTTTCTTT.

The gene calls are TRBV6-5 and TRBJ1-4; D ambiguous. The germline gives CDR1 MNHEY, CDR2 SVGAGI. V shed 2 bases and J shed 0 bases, with 10 bases lying between them. There are 16 residues in the CDR3. CDR3 protein: CASSYGQTATNEKLFF. The CDR3 nucleotides are TGTGCCAGCAGTTACGGGCAAACGGCAACTAATGAAAAACTGTTTTTT.

CDR3 sequence (DNA): TGTGCCAGCAGCTCAAACAGGGATAACACTGAAGCTTTCTTT. Its translation is CASSSNRDNTEAFF. V is TRBV11-3 and J is TRBJ1-1, with D maybe TRBD1 (6 bases). Germline assignment: CDR1 SGHNT and CDR2 YENEEA. V dropped 4 bases and J dropped 2 bases, with 11 bases sitting between them. CDR3 length: 14 amino acids.

The rearrangement links TRBV24-1 to TRBJ2-1, with D possibly matching TRBD2 (6 bases). Trimming left V 9 bases short and J 8 bases short, with 16 bases between. The CDR3 length is 13 residues. Looked up from germline, CDR1 is KGHDR and CDR2 is SFDVKD. The CDR3 DNA sequence: TGTGCCACCCGGGGGATTGGGATGGATGAGCAGTTCTTC. This gives the protein CATRGIGMDEQFF.

The chain joins TRBV27 to TRBJ1-2; D unresolved. Germline V gene lookup returns CDR1 MNHEY and CDR2 SMNVEV (reference sequence). The CDR3 consists of 14 residues. V was clipped by 4 bases and J by 4 bases, with 13 bases between them. CDR3 sequence reads: CASSSSLGIYGYTF. The CDR3 coding sequence is TGTGCCAGCAGTTCTTCTTTGGGAATCTATGGCTACACCTTC.

This chain connects TRBV18 to TRBJ2-3; 7 bases line up with TRBD2. CDR3 size: 16 residues. Losses at the gene ends were 2 bases for V and 1 base for J; bases not matched to a gene: 6. Germline CDR1 reads KGHSH; CDR2 reads LQKENI. This CDR3 reads CASSPRMGGGTDTQYF. The CDR3 DNA reads as TGTGCCAGCTCACCAAGGATGGGAGGGGGCACAGATACGCAGTATTTT. The entire variable domain, with the rest obtained from reference TRBV18 and TRBJ2-3, is as follows: NAGVMQNPRHLVRRRGQEARLRCSPMKGHSHVYWYRQLPEEGLKFMVYLQKENIIDESGMPKERFSAEFPKEGPSILRIQQVVRGDSAAYFCASSPRMGGGTDTQYFGPGTRLTVL.

The rearrangement uses TRBV11-2 and TRBJ2-2, with 7 bases that match TRBD2. V lost 3 bases to trimming and J lost 9 bases; unmatched junction nucleotides: 10. Germline V CDR1 and CDR2: SGHAT, FQNNGV. This CDR3 spans 15 amino acids. The CDR3 here is CASSLRRELWRELFF. The CDR3 DNA sequence: TGTGCCAGCAGCTTGAGGCGGGAGCTATGGCGGGAGCTGTTTTTT.

This chain joins TRBV7-6 and TRBJ1-1, with 9 bases that match TRBD1. The CDR3 is made up of 15 amino acids. The V and J ends lost 2 bases and 1 base, in that order; junction bases with no gene match: 2. Germline values: CDR1 SGHVS, CDR2 FNYEAQ. The CDR3 region is CASSLKTGGNTEAFF. The CDR3 DNA is TGTGCCAGCAGCTTAAAGACAGGGGGGAACACTGAAGCTTTCTTT.

This clone was seen just once. The chain employs TRBV15 and TRBJ2-7; D is uncertain. The V and J ends lost 1 base and 1 base respectively, with 8 bases between them. The CDR3 contains 14 residues. Germline-derived CDR1 and CDR2 are LNHNV and YYDKDF (reference sequence). CDR3 nucleotide sequence: TGTGCCACCAGCAGAGCGGGCGCATCCTACGAGCAGTACTTC. Translating gives CATSRAGASYEQYF. Drawing the rest from reference TRBV15 and TRBJ2-7, the complete variable domain is DAMVIQNPRYQVTQFGKPVTLSCSQTLNHNVMYWYQQKSSQAPKLLFHYYDKDFNNEADTPDNFQSRRPNTSFCFLDIRSPGLGDTAMYLCATSRAGASYEQYFGPGTRLTVT.

This clone was observed a single time. The chain has TRBV28 and TRBJ1-5, with 8 bases matching TRBD1. The length of the CDR3 is 12 residues. Per the germline V gene, CDR1 is MDHEN and CDR2 is SYDVKM. V lost 10 bases to trimming and J lost 6 bases; unmatched junction nucleotides: 5. CDR3 protein: CATLDRAQPQHF. CDR3 DNA sequence: TGTGCCACCCTGGACAGGGCTCAGCCCCAGCATTTT.

In this sample, this clone turned up once. Written as DNA, the CDR3 is TGTGCCAGCAGCTTGGCCGGGGTTACTAATGAAAAACTGTTTTTT. It specifies CASSLAGVTNEKLFF. The J gene is TRBJ1-4, the V gene TRBV5-8, with D uncertain. Per germline, CDR1 SGHTS and CDR2 YDEGEE. This CDR3 has 15 residues. Trimming took 0 bases from V and 2 from J, leaving 8 bases between them.